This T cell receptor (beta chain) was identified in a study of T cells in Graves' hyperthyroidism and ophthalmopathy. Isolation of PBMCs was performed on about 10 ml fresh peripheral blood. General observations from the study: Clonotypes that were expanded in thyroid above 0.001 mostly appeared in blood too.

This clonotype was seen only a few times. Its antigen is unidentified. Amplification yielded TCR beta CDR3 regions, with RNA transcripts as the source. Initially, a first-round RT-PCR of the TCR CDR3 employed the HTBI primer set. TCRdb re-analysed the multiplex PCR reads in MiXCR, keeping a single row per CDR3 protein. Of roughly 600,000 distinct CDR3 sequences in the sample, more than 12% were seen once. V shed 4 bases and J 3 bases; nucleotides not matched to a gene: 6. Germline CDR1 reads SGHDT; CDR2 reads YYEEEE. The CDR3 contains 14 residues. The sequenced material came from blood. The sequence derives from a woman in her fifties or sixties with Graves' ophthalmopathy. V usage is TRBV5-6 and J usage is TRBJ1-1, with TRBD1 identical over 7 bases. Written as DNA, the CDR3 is TGTGCCAGCAGCCAGGGGGGAGGAGACACTGAAGCTTTCTTT. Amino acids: CASSQGGGDTEAFF.